This T cell receptor beta chain was captured in a study of blood T cell repertoires in COVID-19. At the level of the study: The United States, Italy and Spain provided the acute and convalescent COVID-19 samples. PBMCs, B-cell-depleted T cells, or T cells were the source of the cDNA or gDNA that made up the material.

Recruited during active infection, patients (from Seattle) were subsequently followed longitudinally. V trimming: 5 bases; J trimming: 3 bases; junction bases outside the gene matches: 6. Germline loops: CDR1 LNHDA, CDR2 SQIVND (reference sequence). The CDR3 covers 15 residues. As processed by the authors: Reference gene primer amplification yielded estimated nucleated cell counts. TCRdb keeps only in-frame clones here, not all; method: immunoSEQ multiplex PCR. That table is the source of V, J and clone size, and D and trimming were worked out from the DNA. The table shows around 360,000 clones, with 70% to 90% occurring only once.

The chain carries TRBV19 and TRBJ2-7; 11 nucleotides align to TRBD2. Source material: peripheral blood. This clonotype originated in a woman in her thirties with COVID-19, enrolled during active disease. DNA for the CDR3: TGTGCCAGTAGTCTGTACGGGACTAGCGGCTACGAGCAGTACTTC. Protein product: CASSLYGTSGYEQYF.